A single TCR beta chain is shown here with its context. Its antigen is not known. The PCR used 60 Vbeta and 13 Jbeta primers. Generated by immunoSEQ multiplex PCR, the TCRdb table keeps only in-frame clones and is missing some. The table has 150,000 or so clones, 75% to 80% seen once. These data are taken from a study of cytomegalovirus exposure and HLA in healthy donors. The study's findings and limits: Per a later analysis, fewer than 20,000 TCR beta sequences showed association with HLA alleles at 0.05 false discovery rate. A few of the chains that were CMV-associated were confirmed in vitro to be specific for CMV antigens. Reports state that TCR beta sequences accurately predicted most subjects' HLA-A and HLA-B alleles. A later analysis appeared to link common viral pathogens to several of the most significant clusters.

This CDR3 has 13 amino acids. V shed 4 bases and J shed 11 bases, with 15 bases lying between them. Germline CDR1 SGHTA, CDR2 FQGTGA. This TCR was recovered from a man aged 50 to 60 in good health and CMV-seropositive. The chain has TRBV7-3 and TRBJ2-1, with D unresolved. Sequencing used PBMCs. The CDR3 is CASSSEPSIKQFF. In DNA form, the CDR3 reads TGTGCCAGCAGCTCCGAGCCCTCAATTAAGCAGTTCTTC.